Listed below are T cell receptor beta chains from one sample, sequenced in a study of chemoradiotherapy in HPV16-positive cancers. Assay: immunoSEQ multiplex PCR; the TCRdb copy retains only in-frame clones and omits some. The data show around 6,000 clones, with 80% to 95% seen just once and approximately 1.7% held by the top ten. The sequenced sample was blood, obtained from a patient who underwent chemoradiotherapy. Receptor source: a human donor with HPV-associated anogenital cancer. Both conserved end residues are part of each CDR3. The D gene is left open where the match is weak. Size is stated for part of the rows, as once, few or many counts, or as a class when the clone is expanded.

j_call	v_call	clone_size	d_call	cdr3_aa	cdr3_nt
TRBJ1-2	TRBV19	-	TRBD1	CANEDREYYGYTF	TGTGCCAACGAGGACAGGGAGTACTATGGCTACACCTTC
TRBJ2-7	TRBV11-2	once	-	CASSPATEQYF	TGTGCCAGCAGCCCCGCGACGGAGCAGTACTTC
TRBJ2-7	TRBV4-2	-	TRBD2	CASSQDQASGRYEQYF	TGTGCCAGCAGCCAAGATCAAGCTAGCGGGAGATATGAGCAGTACTTC
TRBJ1-4	TRBV15	once	-	CATSRGQGTEKLFF	TGTGCCACCAGCAGAGGTCAGGGAACGGAAAAACTGTTTTTT
TRBJ2-7	TRBV11-3	-	-	CASSRPDEVEQYF	TGTGCCAGCAGCCGACCGGATGAAGTCGAGCAGTACTTC
TRBJ1-5	TRBV6-4	-	-	CASSRITDSNQPQHF	TGTGCCAGCAGCAGGATTACAGATAGCAATCAGCCCCAGCATTTT
TRBJ1-2	TRBV6-1	-	-	CASSEGPRMYGYTF	TGTGCCAGCAGTGAAGGCCCCAGGATGTATGGCTACACCTTC
TRBJ2-5	TRBV9	-	-	CASSVGSGLPDETQYF	TGTGCCAGCAGCGTCGGATCGGGACTGCCTGACGAGACCCAGTACTTC
TRBJ2-3	TRBV7-8	-	-	CASSSLRTDTQYF	TGTGCCAGCAGCTCCCTGCGCACAGATACGCAGTATTTT
TRBJ2-5	TRBV7-9	-	TRBD1	CASSLGRGQEEETQYF	TGTGCCAGCAGCTTAGGCCGGGGACAGGAAGAAGAGACCCAGTACTTC
TRBJ1-2	TRBV7-2	-	TRBD1	CASSPGQLYGYTF	TGTGCCAGCAGCCCGGGACAGCTCTATGGCTACACCTTC
TRBJ2-7	TRBV6-5	-	TRBD2	CASSYSGRSSYEQYF	TGTGCCAGCAGTTACAGCGGGAGGAGCTCCTACGAGCAGTACTTC
TRBJ2-1	TRBV6-5	-	-	CASSSTKSVVWFF	TGTGCCAGCAGTTCCACTAAGTCCGTGGTATGGTTCTTC
TRBJ1-1	TRBV5-4	-	-	CASTFRGTANTEAFF	TGTGCCAGCACCTTTAGAGGGACGGCGAACACTGAAGCTTTCTTT
TRBJ2-1	TRBV11-3	once	TRBD1	CASRKGQGVDEQFF	TGTGCCAGCCGCAAGGGACAGGGAGTCGATGAGCAGTTCTTC
TRBJ1-2	TRBV18	-	-	CASSPGGLNYGYTF	TGTGCCAGCTCACCAGGGGGTTTGAACTATGGCTACACCTTC
TRBJ2-3	TRBV2	few	-	CASSEGLVGGADTQYF	TGTGCCAGCAGTGAAGGACTAGTCGGCGGCGCAGATACGCAGTATTTT
TRBJ2-2	TRBV5-6	once	-	CASSLPGFNPGELFF	TGTGCCAGCAGCTTGCCAGGGTTCAACCCCGGGGAGCTGTTTTTT
TRBJ2-6	TRBV7-8	-	TRBD1	CASSPRDRVLGGANVLTF	TGTGCCAGCAGCCCCCGGGACAGGGTCCTAGGAGGGGCCAACGTCCTGACTTTC
TRBJ2-5	TRBV5-8	-	-	CASSLGPGVIETQYF	TGTGCCAGCAGCTTGGGGCCAGGGGTGATTGAGACCCAGTACTTC
TRBJ2-7	TRBV7-2	-	TRBD2	CASSLVTSGQYEQYF	TGTGCCAGCAGCTTAGTGACTAGCGGCCAATACGAGCAGTACTTC
TRBJ1-2	TRBV19	-	-	CASGRGDYGYTF	TGTGCCAGTGGAAGGGGTGACTATGGCTACACCTTC
TRBJ2-7	TRBV20-1	-	TRBD2	CSARSGTSGTF	TGCAGTGCTAGATCCGGGACTAGCGGAACCTTC
TRBJ2-1	TRBV7-9	few	TRBD2	CASSPGTSGSNEQFF	TGTGCCAGCAGCCCCGGGACTAGCGGGAGTAATGAGCAGTTCTTC
TRBJ2-7	TRBV2	-	-	CASSEVGIGIKLYF	-
TRBJ2-1	TRBV4-1	-	TRBD2	CASSYPGTRIDEQFF	TGCGCCAGCAGCTACCCCGGGACTAGAATAGATGAGCAGTTCTTC
TRBJ2-3	TRBV7-2	-	TRBD2	CASSLGTSGGSTQYF	TGTGCCAGCAGCTTAGGAACTAGCGGGGGCTCTACGCAGTATTTT